A single sample is the source of the 12 T cell receptor beta chains below, sequenced in a study of shared clonotypes between healthy human individuals. Generated by immunoSEQ multiplex PCR, the TCRdb table keeps only in-frame clones and is missing some. The sample yields 2,500,000 or so clones, around nine tenths seen once. The sample taken for sequencing was naive CD4+ T cells sorted from blood. Subset noted: CD45RA+ positively selected. These receptors were taken from a man between 18 and 35 years old in good health.

Worth noting for this clone: Other nucleotide sequences from this sample produce the same CDR3. The CDR3 reads CASSLRLGNTEAFF. The CDR3 DNA is TGCGCCAGCAGCCTCCGTCTGGGGAACACTGAAGCTTTCTTT. This chain links TRBV5-1 with TRBJ1-1, with D hard to call. With 4 bases removed from V and 1 base from J, the gap between germline ends came to 11 bases. There are 14 residues in the CDR3. Germline values: CDR1 SGHRS, CDR2 YFSETQ.

This chain uses TRBV6-4 with TRBJ2-2, with D perhaps matching TRBD1 (5 bases). The CDR3 has 14 residues. The germline V gene has CDR1 MRHNA and CDR2 SNTAGT. With 4 bases removed from V and 5 bases from J, the gap between germline ends came to 11 bases. CDR3 DNA: TGTGCCAGCAGTGTGCAGGGCGGTACCGGGGAGCTGTTTTTT. Residues: CASSVQGGTGELFF.

This clone was observed once. This chain uses TRBV7-9 with TRBJ1-1, with D hard to call. The CDR3 totals 15 residues. Germline V gives CDR1 SEHNR, CDR2 FQNEAQ (reference sequence). The V gene lost 11 bases and the J gene lost 1 base, with 20 bases spanning the gap. DNA of the CDR3: TGTGCCGGCGGGCCGAGGTCTTCTAAGAACACTGAAGCTTTCTTT. Protein product: CAGGPRSSKNTEAFF.

The chain combines TRBV7-9 with TRBJ2-1; D not certain. CDR1 is SEHNR, CDR2 FQNEAQ, per germline (reference sequence). The CDR3 has 14 amino acids. Between the trimmed V and J ends, which lost 2 bases and 1 base, there was a span of 6 bases. The CDR3 spells CASSLIGSYNEQFF. The CDR3 DNA is TGTGCCAGCAGCTTAATAGGGTCCTACAATGAGCAGTTCTTC.

The chain uses TRBV6-5 and TRBJ1-2; 10 nucleotides agree with TRBD1. Trimming removed 4 bases from V and 2 bases from J; junction bases left unmatched: 4. The germline V gene encodes CDR1 MNHEY and CDR2 SVGAGI. The CDR3 extends over 15 amino acids. CDR3 residues: CASSSPDRGNYGYTF. CDR3 DNA sequence: TGTGCCAGCAGTTCCCCGGACAGGGGGAACTATGGCTACACCTTC.

J is TRBJ2-7 and V is TRBV18; D uncertain. This CDR3 is 11 amino acids long. Germline CDR1 reads KGHSH; CDR2 reads LQKENI. V lost 5 bases and J lost 0, with 2 bases in between. The CDR3 sequence is CASSYSYEQYF. CDR3 in DNA: TGTGCCAGCTCATACTCCTACGAGCAGTACTTC.

This chain joins TRBV5-4 and TRBJ1-2, with D perhaps matching TRBD1 (5 bases). The CDR3 spans 16 residues. V shed 4 bases and J shed 4 bases, with 20 bases lying between them. CDR1 SGHNT and CDR2 YYREEE come from the germline V gene (reference sequence). CDR3 sequence reads: CASSLHGSGGVYGYTF. The CDR3 region has the DNA TGTGCCAGCAGCCTACACGGGAGTGGGGGTGTCTATGGCTACACCTTC. Full variable domain (remainder filled in from reference TRBV5-4 and TRBJ1-2): ETGVTQSPTHLIKTRGQQVTLRCSSQSGHNTVSWYQQALGQGPQFIFQYYREEENGRGNFPPRFSGLQFPNYSSELNVNALELDDSALYLCASSLHGSGGVYGYTFGSGTRLTVV.

This clone was observed once. The chain employs TRBV25-1 and TRBJ2-7, with a weak D call TRBD1 (6 bases). Trimming took off 3 bases at V and 2 bases at J, with 11 bases between the two ends. The germline CDR1 and CDR2 sequences are MGHDK and SYGVNS. This CDR3 is 14 amino acids long. The CDR3: CASSEGAGAYEQYF. The CDR3 nucleotides read TGTGCCAGCAGTGAGGGGGCAGGGGCCTACGAGCAGTACTTC.

The chain recombines TRBV30 with TRBJ2-6, with TRBD1 identical over 10 bases. The CDR3 loop spans 17 amino acids. Germline values: CDR1 GTSNPN, CDR2 SVGIG (reference sequence). The ends lost 2 bases at V and 2 bases at J; junction bases unmatched: 6. CDR3 region: CAWSLTGTGAGANVLTF. In nucleotides, the CDR3 is TGTGCCTGGAGTCTCACCGGGACAGGGGCTGGGGCCAACGTCCTGACTTTC.

The chain recombines TRBV19 with TRBJ2-3; no reliable D call. V lost 4 bases and J 2 bases, leaving 10 bases between the germline ends. The germline gives CDR1 LNHDA, CDR2 SQIVND (reference sequence). The CDR3 totals 14 residues. The CDR3 is CASSSLGPTDTQYF. Here the CDR3 DNA reads TGTGCCAGTAGTAGCCTCGGGCCCACAGATACGCAGTATTTT.

The J gene is TRBJ2-3, the V gene TRBV27; 10 nucleotides match TRBD2. V gave up 2 bases and J gave up 6 bases; unmatched junction bases: 8. In germline, CDR1 is MNHEY, CDR2 SMNVEV (reference sequence). This CDR3 has 16 amino acids. The CDR3 nucleotides read TGTGCCAGCAGTTTAAGGCTAGCGGGAGTAGCGGATACGCAGTATTTT. It encodes CASSLRLAGVADTQYF.

As concerns this clone: The same CDR3 arises from other DNA sequences in this sample as well. The chain recombines TRBV11-2 with TRBJ2-5, with D perhaps matching TRBD2 (6 bases). CDR1 and CDR2 from the germline V gene are SGHAT and FQNNGV. This CDR3 has 13 amino acids. Trimming left V 1 base short and J 4 bases short, with 7 bases between. CDR3 residues: CASSLGDLETQYF. The CDR3 nucleotides are TGTGCCAGCAGCTTAGGGGACTTAGAGACCCAGTACTTC.